Shown below are 28 T cell receptor beta chains from a single sample sequenced in a study of regulatory dendritic cells for organ transplantation. Produced via immunoSEQ multiplex PCR; TCRdb's table is partial and in-frame only. The sample yields some 40,000 clones, approximately 90% seen once. Material: naive CD8+ T cells from blood. Stated subset: CD45RA+ naive T cells. The source is a human donor in good health.

V gene TRBV7-8 combines with J gene TRBJ2-7; a weak D match, TRBD1 (6 bases). The germline V gene encodes CDR1 SGHVS and CDR2 FQNEAQ. This CDR3 has 13 residues. Trimming shortened V by 4 bases and J by 3 bases, and 10 bases separated the two germline ends. CDR3 DNA: TGTGCCAGCAGCTGGGGGCAGGGCTACGAGCAGTACTTC. Its translation: CASSWGQGYEQYF.

The genes are TRBV13 and TRBJ2-5, with 7 bases fitting TRBD1. The CDR3 is 14 amino acids. Germline-derived CDR1 and CDR2 are PRHDT and FYEKMQ (reference sequence). The J segment lost 3 bases and the V segment lost 2 bases, leaving 3 bases of the junction unmatched. The CDR3 loop reads CASSLKDREETQYF. CDR3 DNA sequence: TGTGCCAGCAGCTTAAAAGACAGGGAAGAGACCCAGTACTTC.

This clone appeared a single time. The CDR3 DNA is TGTGCCAGCAGTTTTAGGCAGCCGTGGGATATTGAAGGCGAGCAGTACTTC. It translates to CASSFRQPWDIEGEQYF. This sequence joins TRBV27 and TRBJ2-7; D is ambiguous. CDR3 length: 17 amino acids. In germline, CDR1 is MNHEY, CDR2 SMNVEV (reference sequence). Trimming stripped 3 bases from V and 6 bases from J, with 24 bases between.

V gene TRBV7-9 combines with J gene TRBJ2-5, with 9 bases matching TRBD1. This CDR3 is 19 amino acids long. V lost 4 bases, J lost 5 bases, and 20 bases stayed unmatched. Germline V CDR1 and CDR2: SEHNR, FQNEAQ (reference sequence). The CDR3, as DNA: TGTGCCAGCAGCTACGTTGGGGCCCGGACAGGGGCGTTCGGGGAGACCCAGTACTTC. It specifies CASSYVGARTGAFGETQYF.

The chain carries TRBV5-4 and TRBJ2-7, with 9 bases that match TRBD1. Germline V gives CDR1 SGHNT, CDR2 YYREEE (reference sequence). V dropped 4 bases and J dropped 4; count of bases not matched to a gene: 6. This CDR3 spans 14 amino acids. CDR3 residues: CASSLGQGAYEQYF. The CDR3 DNA reads TGTGCCAGCAGCCTGGGACAGGGTGCTTACGAGCAGTACTTC.

The chain is built from TRBV4-2 and TRBJ1-2; 8 bases fit TRBD1. The CDR3 is 16 amino acids. The germline V gene encodes CDR1 LGHNA and CDR2 YNFKEQ. Trimming at V came to 3 bases and at J to 8 bases, leaving 14 bases not matched to a gene. CDR3 nucleotide sequence: TGTGCCAGCAGCCATCCGACCTCTACCAGGACAGGGGGCTACACCTTC. Protein sequence: CASSHPTSTRTGGYTF.

This clone was recorded only once. CDR3 bases: TGCGCCAGCAGCTTGTTTCCAGGGGGCCGAGACTATGGCTACACCTTC. Its translation is CASSLFPGGRDYGYTF. The chain employs TRBV5-1 and TRBJ1-2, with TRBD1 matching over 8 bases. In germline, CDR1 is SGHRS, CDR2 YFSETQ. This CDR3 spans 16 amino acids. The junction had 8 bases not matched to a gene; V was cut back by 1 base and J by 3 bases.

The chain is built from TRBV7-6 and TRBJ1-1; D perhaps matches TRBD1 (5 bases). Germline lookup yields CDR1 SGHVS and CDR2 FNYEAQ. The CDR3 runs 12 residues. Trimming shortened V by 5 bases and J by 7 bases, and 11 bases separated the two germline ends. CDR3 in DNA: TGTGCCAGCAGCGCAGGGCAGTATGAAGCTTTCTTT. It translates to CASSAGQYEAFF.

This clone was counted a few times. J is TRBJ1-2 and V is TRBV7-6; no firm D call. CDR1 SGHVS and CDR2 FNYEAQ come from the germline V gene. The length of the CDR3 is 14 residues. Trimming shortened V by 1 base and J by 4 bases, and 10 bases separated the two germline ends. The CDR3 DNA follows: TGTGCCAGCAGCTTAGGGGAGCTGGGCTATGGCTACACCTTC. Residues: CASSLGELGYGYTF.

On this clone: Germline is not matched at one junction end, which may reflect a read error. V is TRBV7-7 and J is TRBJ2-7; 7 nucleotides agree with TRBD2. This CDR3 is built from 15 residues. The V gene's germline CDR1 is SSHAT and CDR2 FNYEAQ (reference sequence). In nucleotides, the CDR3 is TGTGCTAGCAGTCAGGCGGGAGAGAACTCCTACGAGCAGTACTTC. Encoded protein: CASSQAGENSYEQYF.

V gene TRBV6-5 combines with J gene TRBJ1-4; D is undetermined. Trimming cost V 0 bases and J 7 bases, with 15 bases left between them. The CDR3 contains 16 residues. Germline CDR1 and CDR2: MNHEY and SVGAGI. The CDR3 loop is CASSYSVAGLPEKLFF. CDR3 in DNA: TGTGCCAGCAGTTACTCGGTGGCCGGGCTCCCTGAAAAACTGTTTTTT.

The genes are TRBV9 and TRBJ2-7, with 7 bases lining up with TRBD2. The V and J ends lost 2 bases and 5 bases, in that order; junction bases with no gene match: 4. This CDR3 is 13 amino acids long. Germline V CDR1 and CDR2: SGDLS, YYNGEE. CDR3 bases: TGTGCCAGCAGCGTTGCGGGAGCCAACGAGCAGTACTTC. It yields the protein CASSVAGANEQYF.

The DNA of the CDR3 is TGTGCCAGCAGCTTAGGCGGGAGGGGGGACACAGATACGCAGTATTTT. Translated: CASSLGGRGDTDTQYF. The gene calls are TRBV7-9 and TRBJ2-3, with 9 nucleotides matching TRBD2. The trim removed 1 base at V and 2 bases at J, leaving 4 bases unmatched. From germline, CDR1 is SEHNR and CDR2 FQNEAQ (reference sequence). The CDR3 has 16 amino acids.

The genes are TRBV4-1 and TRBJ2-1; D possibly corresponds to TRBD2 (5 bases). The CDR3 extends over 17 amino acids. V was cut by 0 bases and J by 5 bases, with 17 bases left in between. CDR1 is MGHRA, CDR2 YSYEKL, per germline. Here the CDR3 DNA reads TGCGCCAGCAGCCAAGATCGAGGGCGGATCAAAGACAATGAGCAGTTCTTC. It is translated as CASSQDRGRIKDNEQFF.

The chain employs TRBV27 and TRBJ2-3; possibly TRBD2 for D (5 bases). The CDR3 runs 14 residues. V gave up 5 bases and J gave up 3 bases, with 12 bases separating them. Looked up from germline, CDR1 is MNHEY and CDR2 is SMNVEV (reference sequence). The CDR3: CASSLGRGTDTQYF. The CDR3 nucleotides are TGTGCCAGCAGTCTAGGTCGAGGGACAGATACGCAGTATTTT.

This clone showed up just once. The genes are TRBV4-1 and TRBJ2-5; D is perhaps TRBD1 (5 bases). The CDR3 length is 13 residues. Trimming removed 1 base from V and 2 bases from J, with 5 bases in between. CDR1 MGHRA and CDR2 YSYEKL come from the germline V gene. The CDR3 DNA reads TGCGCCAGCAGCCAAGGGACACAAGAGACCCAGTACTTC. As protein: CASSQGTQETQYF.

This clone was recorded a few times. The chain uses TRBV27 and TRBJ2-7; tentatively, D is TRBD1 (5 bases). The germline gives CDR1 MNHEY, CDR2 SMNVEV (reference sequence). This CDR3 comprises 14 residues. V lost 5 bases and J lost 2, with 13 bases in between. For the CDR3, the DNA is TGTGCCAGCAGTCCAAAGGCAGGGACCTACGAGCAGTACTTC. This translates into CASSPKAGTYEQYF.

This clone has a single count. The gene calls are TRBV28 and TRBJ2-1; D gene unclear. Germline CDR1 MDHEN, CDR2 SYDVKM. The V and J ends lost 2 bases and 0 bases respectively, with 8 bases between them. This CDR3 spans 15 amino acids. CDR3 DNA: TGTGCCAGCAGTTTACCGGGCAGCTCCTACAATGAGCAGTTCTTC. This encodes CASSLPGSSYNEQFF.

This chain uses TRBV28 with TRBJ1-3; D call uncertain. CDR1 and CDR2 (germline): MDHEN, SYDVKM. Trimming pared 5 bases from V and 2 bases from J, leaving 13 bases between. This CDR3 has 15 amino acids. CDR3 DNA sequence: TGTGCCAGCAGTCTAACCCGGACGGCTGGAAACACCATATATTTT. It is translated as CASSLTRTAGNTIYF.

V gene TRBV9 combines with J gene TRBJ1-1; possible D gene TRBD1, 5 bases. The germline CDR1 and CDR2 sequences are SGDLS and YYNGEE. The germline V and J ends were trimmed by 4 bases and 6 bases, with 16 bases remaining between them. The CDR3 has 14 residues. This CDR3 reads CASSLGGRTPEAFF. The CDR3 nucleotides read TGTGCCAGCAGCCTTGGGGGTAGGACGCCTGAAGCTTTCTTT.

The count of this clone is one. The chain links TRBV27 to TRBJ2-2, with D maybe TRBD1 (5 bases). Germline V CDR1 and CDR2: MNHEY, SMNVEV (reference sequence). The CDR3 is 13 residues long. V lost 8 bases and J lost 3, with 10 bases in between. In DNA, the CDR3 is TGTGCCAGCTCAGGGTATGACACCGGGGAGCTGTTTTTT. It translates to CASSGYDTGELFF.

The chain joins TRBV11-2 to TRBJ2-1, with D possibly matching TRBD2 (6 bases). CDR1 SGHAT and CDR2 FQNNGV come from the germline V gene. This CDR3 region has 16 residues. The V gene lost 7 bases and the J gene lost 2 bases, with 18 bases spanning the gap. The CDR3 is CASINAYGGPYNEQFF. The CDR3 bases are TGTGCCAGCATCAACGCATACGGGGGTCCCTACAATGAGCAGTTCTTC.

This rearrangement joins TRBV14 to TRBJ2-5; D possibly corresponds to TRBD1 (5 bases). Trimming shortened V by 4 bases and J by 5 bases, and 14 bases separated the two germline ends. Germline V gives CDR1 SGHDN, CDR2 FVKESK. CDR3 length: 14 amino acids. CDR3 in DNA: TGTGCCAGCAGCCCTCTAGGGGTCCGGGAGACCCAGTACTTC. Protein sequence: CASSPLGVRETQYF.

The chain joins TRBV7-3 to TRBJ1-1, with D uncertain. V gave up 1 base and J gave up 0 bases, with 6 bases separating them. This CDR3 region has 14 residues. Germline V CDR1 and CDR2: SGHTA, FQGTGA. Here the CDR3 DNA reads TGTGCCAGCAGCTTAAAAGCCATGAACACTGAAGCTTTCTTT. It specifies CASSLKAMNTEAFF.

The CDR3 region has the DNA TGTGCCAGCAGCTTCAGGGGGCTCGGCACCGGGGAGCTGTTTTTT. This sequence encodes CASSFRGLGTGELFF. The V gene is TRBV7-8, the J gene TRBJ2-2; 8 nucleotides agree with TRBD1. This CDR3 spans 15 amino acids. Looked up from germline, CDR1 is SGHVS and CDR2 is FQNEAQ. V lost 3 bases to trimming and J lost 4 bases; unmatched junction nucleotides: 4.

This chain joins TRBV4-1 and TRBJ2-7; perhaps TRBD2 as D (5 bases). Germline V gene lookup returns CDR1 MGHRA and CDR2 YSYEKL. V was trimmed by 6 bases and J by 5 bases, leaving 14 bases between them. The CDR3 runs 13 residues. The CDR3 DNA is TGCGCCAGCAGTCCCCGCCGGGGAAACGAGCAGTACTTC. Translation gives CASSPRRGNEQYF.

The rearrangement joins TRBV21-1 to TRBJ2-7; the DNA was not compared with TRBD1, the D call given in the table. TRBV21-1 is a pseudogene segment. The CDR3 is 18 residues long. The CDR3 DNA is TGTGCCAGCAGCCACACGGGTAAGGGGGCCCCCGCCGGCTACGAGCAGTACTTC. Amino acids: CASSHTGKGAPAGYEQYF.

The gene calls are TRBV7-3 and TRBJ2-3; perhaps TRBD1 as D (6 bases). The CDR3 is 15 residues long. Per the germline V gene, CDR1 is SGHTA and CDR2 is FQGTGA. The V gene lost 5 bases and the J gene lost 1 base, with 13 bases spanning the gap. The CDR3: CASSPKGGGTDTQYF. The CDR3 DNA reads TGTGCCAGCAGCCCAAAAGGGGGAGGCACAGATACGCAGTATTTT.